This T cell receptor (beta chain) appears in the sequencing data of a study of regulatory T cells in long-lasting Graves disease. Background on the study: To qualify as persistent, Graves' disease required over 5 years of antithyroid drugs with positive TSH receptor antibodies. Whole-study findings and limits: Having only a small sample size may have limited accuracy. What was studied was peripheral blood only, and not thyroid tissue.

The TCR beta library used iRepertoire HTBI primers with Arm-PCR amplification of CDR3. In TCRdb, the multiplex PCR reads were re-called with MiXCR into one record per CDR3 protein. This sample has roughly 430,000 distinct CDR3 sequences; 21% occur once, and the top ten carry 13% to 15%. Time point: persistent/refractory GD, antithyroid drugs over 5 years with positive TRAb. Scientists built the TCR library using RNA that was extracted from PBMCs. Doctors identified Graves' disease using the American Thyroid Association guidelines. Of note for this clonotype: Its cognate antigen is unknown.

CDR1 is SGHRS and CDR2 is YFSETQ in the germline V gene. The CDR3 spans 14 residues. V lost 0 bases and J lost 7; bases outside the gene matches: 2. This sample comprised peripheral blood mononuclear cells (PBMCs), obtained when the disease was refractory, from a patient treated with antithyroid drugs. This clonotype was obtained from a female donor with Graves disease. The J gene is TRBJ2-7, the V gene TRBV5-1; 12 nucleotides match TRBD2. The CDR3 here is CASSLVLAGGEQYF. The CDR3 DNA is TGCGCCAGCAGCTTGGTTCTAGCGGGAGGGGAGCAGTACTTC.